This TCR beta chain was captured by sequencing in a study of blood T cell repertoires in COVID-19. Generated by immunoSEQ multiplex PCR, the TCRdb table keeps only in-frame clones and is missing some. The sample contains 150,000 to 200,000 clones, almost 80% of which appear only once. The CDR3 is 14 residues long. Germline assignment: CDR1 KGHSH and CDR2 LQKENI. V was cut by 3 bases and J by 2 bases, with 10 bases left in between. The V gene is TRBV18, the J gene TRBJ2-5; D is perhaps TRBD2 (5 bases). Material for sequencing was PBMCs or T cells enriched from blood (not recorded which). The receptor was isolated from a woman aged 45 to 65 who had recovered from COVID-19. CDR3 DNA sequence: TGTGCCAGCTCACCTCGGGGTCCACAAGAGACCCAGTACTTC. It codes for CASSPRGPQETQYF. Filled out from reference TRBV18 and TRBJ2-5, the complete variable domain reads NAGVMQNPRHLVRRRGQEARLRCSPMKGHSHVYWYRQLPEEGLKFMVYLQKENIIDESGMPKERFSAEFPKEGPSILRIQQVVRGDSAAYFCASSPRGPQETQYFGPGTRLLVL.